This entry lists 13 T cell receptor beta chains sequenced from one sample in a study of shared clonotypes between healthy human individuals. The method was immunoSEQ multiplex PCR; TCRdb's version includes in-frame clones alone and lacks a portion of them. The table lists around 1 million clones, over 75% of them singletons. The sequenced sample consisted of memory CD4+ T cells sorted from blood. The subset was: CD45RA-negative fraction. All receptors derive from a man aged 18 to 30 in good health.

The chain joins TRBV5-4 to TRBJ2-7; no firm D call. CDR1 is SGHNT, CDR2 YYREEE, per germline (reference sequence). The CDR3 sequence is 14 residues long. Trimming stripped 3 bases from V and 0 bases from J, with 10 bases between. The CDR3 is CASSSGPDSYEQYF. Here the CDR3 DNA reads TGTGCCAGCAGCTCGGGCCCGGACTCCTACGAGCAGTACTTC.

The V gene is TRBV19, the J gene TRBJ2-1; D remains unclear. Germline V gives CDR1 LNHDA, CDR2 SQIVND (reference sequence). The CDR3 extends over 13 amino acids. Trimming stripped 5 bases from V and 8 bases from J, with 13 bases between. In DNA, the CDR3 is TGTGCCAGTAGTCTCGGTCCCCCGGATGAGCAGTTCTTC. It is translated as CASSLGPPDEQFF.

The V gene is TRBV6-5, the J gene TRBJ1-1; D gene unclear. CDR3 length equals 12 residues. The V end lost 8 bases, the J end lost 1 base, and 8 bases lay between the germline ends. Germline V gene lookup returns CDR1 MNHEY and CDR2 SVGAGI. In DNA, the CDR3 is TGTGCCAGCTATTTGTCGAACACTGAAGCTTTCTTT. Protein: CASYLSNTEAFF.

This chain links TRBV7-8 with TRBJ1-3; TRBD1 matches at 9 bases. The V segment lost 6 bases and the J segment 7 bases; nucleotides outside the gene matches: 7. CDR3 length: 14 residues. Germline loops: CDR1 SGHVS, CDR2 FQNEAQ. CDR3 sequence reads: CASSFRDRDNTIYF. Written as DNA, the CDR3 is TGTGCCAGCAGTTTCCGGGACAGGGATAACACCATATATTTT.

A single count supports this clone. In nucleotides, the CDR3 is TGTGCCAGCAGTTACTCGATAAGGAAAGAGACCCAGTACTTC. Encoded protein: CASSYSIRKETQYF. V usage is TRBV6-6 and J usage is TRBJ2-5; D is undetermined. Trimming stripped 0 bases from V and 3 bases from J, with 8 bases between. Germline V gene sequence: CDR1 MNHNY, CDR2 SVGAGI (reference sequence). The CDR3 is 14 residues long.

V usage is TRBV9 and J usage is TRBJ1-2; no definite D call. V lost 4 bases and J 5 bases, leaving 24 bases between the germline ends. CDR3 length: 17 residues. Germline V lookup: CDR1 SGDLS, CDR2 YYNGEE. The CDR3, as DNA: TGTGCCAGCAGCCTCGGAGGGCTAGAAAAATCCCGTTATGGCTACACCTTC. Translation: CASSLGGLEKSRYGYTF.

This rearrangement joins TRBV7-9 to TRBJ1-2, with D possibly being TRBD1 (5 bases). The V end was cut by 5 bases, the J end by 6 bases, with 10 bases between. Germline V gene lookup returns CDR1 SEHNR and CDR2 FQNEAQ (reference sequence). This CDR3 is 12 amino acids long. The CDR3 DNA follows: TGTGCCAGCAGCAGACTCAGGGATGGCTACACCTTC. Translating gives CASSRLRDGYTF.

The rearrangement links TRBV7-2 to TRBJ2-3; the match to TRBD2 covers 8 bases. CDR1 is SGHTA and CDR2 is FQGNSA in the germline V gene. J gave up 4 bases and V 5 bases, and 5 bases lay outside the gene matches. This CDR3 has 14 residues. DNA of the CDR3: TGTGCCAGCAGCCGTGGACTAGCCCCAGATACGCAGTATTTT. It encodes CASSRGLAPDTQYF.

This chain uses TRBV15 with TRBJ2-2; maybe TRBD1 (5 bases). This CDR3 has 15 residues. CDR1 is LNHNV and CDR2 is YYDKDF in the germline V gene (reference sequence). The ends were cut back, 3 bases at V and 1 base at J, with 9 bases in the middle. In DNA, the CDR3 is TGTGCCACCAGCAGGAGACAGCTGAACACCGGGGAGCTGTTTTTT. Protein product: CATSRRQLNTGELFF.

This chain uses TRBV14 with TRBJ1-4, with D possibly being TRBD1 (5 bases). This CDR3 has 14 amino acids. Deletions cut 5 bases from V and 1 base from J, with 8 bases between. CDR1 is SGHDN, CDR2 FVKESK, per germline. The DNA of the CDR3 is TGTGCCAGCAGCGCCACAGGAACTAATGAAAAACTGTTTTTT. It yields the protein CASSATGTNEKLFF.

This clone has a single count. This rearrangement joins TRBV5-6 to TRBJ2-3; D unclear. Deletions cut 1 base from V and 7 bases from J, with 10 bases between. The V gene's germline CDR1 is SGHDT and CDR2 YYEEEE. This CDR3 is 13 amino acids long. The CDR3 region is CASSLSKWYTQYF. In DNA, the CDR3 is TGTGCCAGCAGCTTGTCGAAGTGGTATACGCAGTATTTT.

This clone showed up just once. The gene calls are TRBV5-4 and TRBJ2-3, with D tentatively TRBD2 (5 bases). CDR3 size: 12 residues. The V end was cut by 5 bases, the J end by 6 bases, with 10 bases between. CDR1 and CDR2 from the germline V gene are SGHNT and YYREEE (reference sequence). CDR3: CASSREPDTQYF. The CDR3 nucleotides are TGTGCCAGCAGTCGGGAACCGGATACGCAGTATTTT. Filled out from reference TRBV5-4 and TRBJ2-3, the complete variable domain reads ETGVTQSPTHLIKTRGQQVTLRCSSQSGHNTVSWYQQALGQGPQFIFQYYREEENGRGNFPPRFSGLQFPNYSSELNVNALELDDSALYLCASSREPDTQYFGPGTRLTVL.

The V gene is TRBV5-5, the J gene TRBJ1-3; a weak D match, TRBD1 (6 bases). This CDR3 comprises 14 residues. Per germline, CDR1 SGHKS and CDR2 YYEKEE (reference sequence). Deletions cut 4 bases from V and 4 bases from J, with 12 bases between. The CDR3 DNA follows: TGTGCCAGCAGCCGCCGGGACATCGGAAACACCATATATTTT. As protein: CASSRRDIGNTIYF. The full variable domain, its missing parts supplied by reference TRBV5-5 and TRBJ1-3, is DAGVTQSPTHLIKTRGQQVTLRCSPISGHKSVSWYQQVLGQGPQFIFQYYEKEERGRGNFPDRFSARQFPNYSSELNVNALLLGDSALYLCASSRRDIGNTIYFGEGSWLTVV.